Listed below are T cell receptor beta chains from one sample, sequenced in a study of CD8+ T cells in alopecia areata. Measured with immunoSEQ multiplex PCR; TCRdb has only the in-frame clones, and not every one. In the table there are around 170,000 clones, roughly 46% of which are singletons. The material sequenced was CD8+ T cells sorted from blood, taken at week 52, from a patient treated with tofacitinib. Every receptor here comes from a human donor with alopecia areata. CDR3s include the opening cysteine and the closing phenylalanine or tryptophan. Each record gives: V gene, D gene, clone size, J gene, CDR3 DNA, CDR3 protein. D genes are given only for firm matches. Size values are once, few and many counts, or a class for expanded clones, and some rows have none.

TRBV25-1	NA	NA	TRBJ2-1	TGTGCCAGCAGTCTCCGGACGGTGAGCTCCTACAATGAGCAGTTCTTC	CASSLRTVSSYNEQFF
TRBV10-3	NA	NA	TRBJ2-5	TGTGCCATCAGTGGGACGAGGGGACCGGGACTCCCGGAGGAGACCCAGTACTTC	CAISGTRGPGLPEETQYF
TRBV18	NA	NA	TRBJ2-1	TGTGCCAGCTCACCGAACAATGAGCAGTTCTTC	CASSPNNEQFF
TRBV4-1	NA	NA	TRBJ1-6	TGCGCCAGCAGCCAAGCCTTCCGGGGCTGGAATTCACCCCTCCACTTT	CASSQAFRGWNSPLHF
TRBV7-8	TRBD1	NA	TRBJ1-1	TGTGCCAGCAGCTTACCACAATGGACAGGGGAGGTCAGGATCAACACTGAAGCTTTCTTT	CASSLPQWTGEVRINTEAFF
TRBV30	TRBD1	NA	TRBJ2-1	TGTGCCTGGAGCGGGATCGGGACAGGCTACAATGAGCAGTTCTTC	CAWSGIGTGYNEQFF
TRBV30	TRBD1	medium-sized	TRBJ2-7	TGTGCCTGGACAGGGGGCTACGAGCAGTACTTC	CAWTGGYEQYF
TRBV7-9	TRBD1	many	TRBJ2-5	TGTGCCAGCAGCTGGGGACAGTCTCAAGAGACCCAGTACTTC	CASSWGQSQETQYF
TRBV9	NA	NA	TRBJ2-3	TGTGCCAGCAGCGTACTAGCGTTGAGCACAGATACGCAGTATTTT	CASSVLALSTDTQYF
TRBV5-1	TRBD1	NA	TRBJ2-5	TGCGCCAGCAGTTGGACAGGGCTCCAAGAGACCCAGTACTTC	CASSWTGLQETQYF
TRBV6-6	NA	NA	TRBJ2-7	TGTGCCAGCAGTTACTCGGTTAGTTACGAGCAGTACTTC	CASSYSVSYEQYF
TRBV27	TRBD1	once	TRBJ1-5	TGTGCCAGTCGGACAGGGGGCGGCCAGCCCCAGCATTTT	CASRTGGGQPQHF
TRBV7-2	TRBD2	NA	TRBJ2-3	TGTGCCAGCAGCTTCTCCGGACTAGCGGGGGAAGCAGATACGCAGTATTTT	CASSFSGLAGEADTQYF
TRBV27	NA	NA	TRBJ2-2	TGTGCCAGCAGTTTAATGTTCGGCGGGGAGCTGTTTTTT	CASSLMFGGELFF
TRBV4-3	TRBD1	NA	TRBJ2-5	TGCGCCAGCAGCCCGACAGGGAGTAGCTACCAAGAGACCCAGTACTTC	CASSPTGSSYQETQYF
TRBV15	TRBD1	NA	TRBJ1-2	TGTGCCACCAGCAGGAGAGACAGGGCCGGCTACACCTTC	CATSRRDRAGYTF
TRBV7-9	NA	NA	TRBJ2-5	TGTGCCAGCAGCCCCGGGACCCAGTACTTC	CASSPGTQYF
TRBV13	TRBD1	NA	TRBJ1-4	TGTGCCAGCAGCGCCATGACAGGGATCAATGAAAAACTGTTTTTT	CASSAMTGINEKLFF
TRBV6-1	NA	NA	TRBJ2-1	TGTGCCAGCAGTGAGGACTATATCTGGCAGTTCTTC	CASSEDYIWQFF
TRBV27	NA	NA	TRBJ2-1	TGTGCCAGCAGTTTAAAAGTGGTGTGGCCGGCAAGGACTAATGAGCAGTTCTTC	CASSLKVVWPARTNEQFF
TRBV7-6	TRBD1	NA	TRBJ1-4	TGTGCCAGCAGCTTAGGGACAGGGGCATCTAATGAAAAACTGTTTTTT	CASSLGTGASNEKLFF
TRBV5-1	NA	NA	TRBJ2-2	TGCGCCAGCAGCAGCGGGACAGCGTTGGCCACCGGGGAGCTGTTTTTT	CASSSGTALATGELFF
TRBV27	NA	NA	TRBJ2-5	TGTGCCAGCAGTTTCTCCCCCGCTACCGGGCAGGAGACCCAGTACTTC	CASSFSPATGQETQYF
TRBV19	TRBD1	NA	TRBJ1-2	TGTGCCAGTAGTGAACAGGGGTTATATGGCTACACCTTC	CASSEQGLYGYTF
TRBV7-6	NA	NA	TRBJ2-2	TGTGCCAGCAGCGATGTCAACCGGGGCTCCACCGGGGAGCTGTTTTTT	CASSDVNRGSTGELFF
TRBV5-1	NA	NA	TRBJ2-1	TGCGCCAGCAGCTTGGAGGAGGATTACAATGAGCAGTTCTTC	CASSLEEDYNEQFF
TRBV29-1	NA	few	TRBJ1-2	TGCAGCGTTGAGCAGGGGAACTATGGCTACACCTTC	CSVEQGNYGYTF
TRBV5-6	NA	NA	TRBJ2-7	TGTGCCAGCAGCCTCGGACCAATAGAGGTATACGAGCAGTACTTC	CASSLGPIEVYEQYF
TRBV15	TRBD1	few	TRBJ2-7	TGTGCCACCAGCCCCCGGACAGGGGGAGTCTACGAGCAGTACTTC	CATSPRTGGVYEQYF
TRBV7-9	NA	NA	TRBJ2-7	TGTGCCAGCAGCTTGGGCTCCTACGAGCAGTACTTC	CASSLGSYEQYF
TRBV29-1	NA	NA	TRBJ2-3	TGCAGCGTTGCAAGGACCGCCACAGATACGCAGTATTTT	CSVARTATDTQYF
TRBV27	TRBD1	few	TRBJ2-7	TGTGCCAGCAGTTTATCGAAAGGGACAGGGGACAACGAGCAGTACTTC	CASSLSKGTGDNEQYF